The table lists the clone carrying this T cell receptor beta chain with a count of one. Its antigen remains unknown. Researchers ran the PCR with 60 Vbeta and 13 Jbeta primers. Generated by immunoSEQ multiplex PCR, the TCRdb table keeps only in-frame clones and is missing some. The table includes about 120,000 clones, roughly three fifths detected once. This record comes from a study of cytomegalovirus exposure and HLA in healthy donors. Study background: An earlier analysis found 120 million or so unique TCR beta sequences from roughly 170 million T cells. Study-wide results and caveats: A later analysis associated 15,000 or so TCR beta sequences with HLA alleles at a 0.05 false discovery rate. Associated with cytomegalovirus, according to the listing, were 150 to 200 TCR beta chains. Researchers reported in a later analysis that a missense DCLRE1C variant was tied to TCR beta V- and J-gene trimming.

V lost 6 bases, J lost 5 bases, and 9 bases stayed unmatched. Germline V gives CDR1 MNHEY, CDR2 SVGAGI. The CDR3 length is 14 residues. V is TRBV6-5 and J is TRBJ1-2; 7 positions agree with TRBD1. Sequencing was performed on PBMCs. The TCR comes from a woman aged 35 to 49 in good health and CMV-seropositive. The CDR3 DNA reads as TGTGCCAGCAGCTTGTCCGGGACAGCTTATGGCTACACCTTC. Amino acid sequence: CASSLSGTAYGYTF.